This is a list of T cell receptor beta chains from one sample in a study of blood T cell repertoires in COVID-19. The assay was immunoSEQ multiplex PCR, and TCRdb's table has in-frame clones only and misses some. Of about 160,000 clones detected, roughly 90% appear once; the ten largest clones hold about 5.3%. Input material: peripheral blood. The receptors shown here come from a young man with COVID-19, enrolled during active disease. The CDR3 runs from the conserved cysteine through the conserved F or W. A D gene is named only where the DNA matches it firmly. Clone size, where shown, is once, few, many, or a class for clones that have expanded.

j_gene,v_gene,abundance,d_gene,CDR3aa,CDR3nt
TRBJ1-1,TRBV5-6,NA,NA,CASSHGQPEAFF,TGTGCCAGCAGCCACGGACAGCCTGAAGCTTTCTTT
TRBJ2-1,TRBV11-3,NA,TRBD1,CASSLSLTGGEQFF,TGTGCCAGCAGCTTATCTCTGACAGGGGGCGAGCAGTTCTTC
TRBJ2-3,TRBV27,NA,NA,CASSTISTDTQYF,TGTGCCAGCAGTACTATAAGCACAGATACGCAGTATTTT
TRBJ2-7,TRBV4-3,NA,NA,CASSQALWPSEQYF,TGCGCCAGCAGCCAAGCTCTTTGGCCTAGCGAGCAGTACTTC
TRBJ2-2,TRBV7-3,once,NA,CASSRGTNTGELFF,TGTGCCAGCAGCAGGGGTACGAACACCGGGGAGCTGTTTTTT
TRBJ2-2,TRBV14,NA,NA,CASSPVLGFGELFF,TGTGCCAGCAGCCCAGTTCTAGGCTTCGGGGAGCTGTTTTTT
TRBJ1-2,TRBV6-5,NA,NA,CASIGEAKGYTF,TGTGCCAGCATCGGTGAGGCAAAAGGCTACACCTTC
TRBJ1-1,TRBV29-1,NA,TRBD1,CSALDGGQVLMNTEAFF,TGCAGCGCCCTAGATGGCGGACAGGTTCTAATGAACACTGAAGCTTTCTTT
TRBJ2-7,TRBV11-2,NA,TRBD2,CASSLGGVAGDTYEQYF,TGTGCCAGCAGCTTAGGTGGAGTAGCGGGGGATACCTACGAGCAGTACTTC
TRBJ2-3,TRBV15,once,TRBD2,CATSRDSGGSTDTQYF,TGTGCCACCAGCAGAGACTCGGGAGGCAGCACAGATACGCAGTATTTT
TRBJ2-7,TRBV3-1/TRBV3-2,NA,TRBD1,CASSQDPSWAGGNYEQYF,TGTGCCAGCAGCCAAGATCCTTCATGGGCAGGGGGAAACTACGAGCAGTACTTC
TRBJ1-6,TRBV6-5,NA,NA,CASGGRDHNSPLHF,TGTGCCAGCGGGGGCAGGGATCATAATTCACCCCTCCACTTT
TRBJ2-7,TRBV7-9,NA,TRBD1,CASSWDRGLSYEQYF,TGTGCCAGCAGCTGGGACAGGGGGCTCTCCTACGAGCAGTACTTC
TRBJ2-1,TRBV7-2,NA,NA,CASSFVPEQFF,TGTGCCAGCAGCTTTGTCCCGGAGCAGTTCTTC
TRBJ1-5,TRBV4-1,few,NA,CASSPRGTAAFWPQHF,TGCGCCAGCAGCCCTAGGGGGACCGCGGCCTTTTGGCCCCAGCATTTT
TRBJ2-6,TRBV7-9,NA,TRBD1,CASFSGGSGANVLTF,TGTGCCAGCTTTTCAGGGGGCTCTGGGGCCAACGTCCTGACTTTC
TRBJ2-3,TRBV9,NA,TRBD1,CASSAGTVSTDTQYF,TGTGCCAGCAGCGCCGGGACAGTTAGCACAGATACGCAGTATTTT
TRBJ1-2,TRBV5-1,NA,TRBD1,CASSLAYSGTGNGYTF,TGCGCCAGCAGCTTGGCCTACTCCGGGACAGGGAATGGCTACACCTTC
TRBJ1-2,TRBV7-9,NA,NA,CASLATLADGYTF,TGTGCCAGCCTCGCGACGTTAGCGGATGGCTACACCTTC
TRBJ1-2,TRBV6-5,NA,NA,CASTRPGLGGYTF,TGTGCCAGCACTAGACCGGGGTTGGGGGGCTACACCTTC